The present entry profiles one TCR beta chain with its context. As yet, its antigen is unknown. Profiled with immunoSEQ multiplex PCR; TCRdb holds only in-frame clones, not every one. The table lists under 120,000 clones, approximately 86% of them singletons. Trimming took 0 bases from V and 11 from J, leaving 15 bases between them. Germline CDR1 is LGHNA and CDR2 is YNFKEQ. The CDR3 is made up of 14 amino acids. This sample is part of a study of PD-L1 blockade in urothelial cancer. Study as a whole: Patients with male sex and bladder-origin urothelial cancer accounted for about 85% of the roughly 30 enrolled. Peripheral blood specimens exhibited a median yield of about 140,000 T cells. Each patient had 0 to 3 earlier chemotherapy regimens.

Study-wide results and caveats: By 3 weeks, tumor-associated blood clones had expanded more in durable-benefit patients.

The chain carries TRBV4-2 and TRBJ2-3; tentatively, D is TRBD2 (5 bases). The receptor was derived from a man in his fifties or sixties with urothelial cancer. The starting material was PBMCs, obtained around atezolizumab (anti-PD-L1) treatment. CDR3 sequence reads: CASSQEVGGSVQYF. Written as DNA, the CDR3 is TGTGCCAGCAGCCAAGAGGTGGGTGGGAGCGTGCAGTATTTT.